A single T cell receptor beta chain is shown here with its context. Its specificity is unknown. This specimen belongs to a study of beta chain features in type 1 diabetes. The study's findings and limits: TCRB CDR3s from Type 1 diabetes patients were moderately but significantly shorter in all four CD4+ subsets.

Expressed TCRB transcripts were sequenced because the entire RNA isolate underwent reverse transcription. This table comes from immunoSEQ multiplex PCR, and its TCRdb copy is limited to in-frame clones, with some not included. Of 130,000 or so clones listed, approximately 15% were seen once; the top ten hold around 2.5%. The length of the CDR3 is 12 residues. Germline CDR1 and CDR2: SNHLY and FYNNEI. V was clipped by 7 bases and J by 6 bases, with 13 bases between them. The sequence was collected from a young man with type 1 diabetes. The rearrangement uses TRBV2 and TRBJ2-7, with a tentative D call TRBD1 (5 bases). The sequencing sample was made of central memory CD4+ T cells from blood. The CDR3 spells CASKNRYSEQYF. Here the CDR3 DNA reads TGTGCCAGCAAAAACAGGTATAGCGAGCAGTACTTC.